Listed here are 30 T cell receptor beta chains from one sample, sequenced in a study of a mutant IDH1 vaccine in newly diagnosed glioma. Sequencing was performed with immunoSEQ multiplex PCR; in TCRdb, only in-frame clones are kept and a portion is missing. This table has some 10,000 clones, about nine tenths appearing once. Their antigens remain unidentified. The time point here: week 5, during vaccination. The study gave 300 ug of mutant IDH1 20-mer peptide per vaccine dose, with topical imiquimod. Here the sequenced sample was PBMCs, taken from a glioma patient whose treatment included an IDH1 peptide vaccine. These TCRs come from a middle-aged woman with glioma. Some clones in this sample may be carry-over from other donors' samples.

This clone was recorded once. The genes are TRBV7-9 and TRBJ2-1; 13 nucleotides line up with TRBD2. The CDR3 is 16 amino acids. Germline trimming cut 5 bases from V and 4 bases from J; bases unmatched to any gene: 5. In germline, CDR1 is SEHNR, CDR2 FQNEAQ (reference sequence). The CDR3 coding sequence is TGTGCCAGCAGCCCAGGGACTAGCGGGGTTTACAATGAGCAGTTCTTC. Residues: CASSPGTSGVYNEQFF.

Of note for this clone: Mismatch with germline at one junction end may stem from a read error. The J gene is TRBJ2-7, the V gene TRBV27; 10 nucleotides align to TRBD1. The CDR3 consists of 15 residues. Germline assignment: CDR1 MNHEY and CDR2 SMNVEV (reference sequence). The chain's CDR3 is CASSSPGDRGYEQYF. CDR3 coding DNA: TGTGCCAGTAGTTCCCCCGGGGACAGGGGTTACGAGCAGTACTTC.

The sample holds a few counts of this clone. This chain links TRBV7-9 with TRBJ2-2; maybe TRBD1 (5 bases). The CDR3 consists of 15 residues. V lost 6 bases to trimming and J lost 7 bases, with 18 bases between them. CDR1 and CDR2 from the germline V gene are SEHNR and FQNEAQ (reference sequence). The CDR3 DNA is TGTGCCAGCAGTCCCAGTAGGGGATCCGGCGGGGAGCTGTTTTTT. This sequence encodes CASSPSRGSGGELFF.

This clone was seen a few times. The chain combines TRBV6-1 with TRBJ1-1; TRBD1 is a possible D gene (6 bases). The V end was cut by 6 bases, the J end by 4 bases, with 15 bases between. CDR1 is MNHNS and CDR2 is SASEGT in the germline V gene. CDR3 length: 14 amino acids. The CDR3 here is CASSPEGGGTEAFF. CDR3 bases: TGTGCCAGCAGCCCTGAGGGGGGCGGCACTGAAGCTTTCTTT.

V is TRBV7-9 and J is TRBJ2-1; D remains ambiguous. Germline-derived CDR1 and CDR2 are SEHNR and FQNEAQ (reference sequence). The V gene lost 0 bases and the J gene lost 4 bases, with 7 bases spanning the gap. The CDR3 covers 14 residues. The CDR3 nucleotides read TGTGCCAGCAGCTTAGCGCAGGAGTACAATGAGCAGTTCTTC. Amino acid sequence: CASSLAQEYNEQFF.

The V and J genes are TRBV7-9 and TRBJ1-2, with a tentative D call TRBD1 (5 bases). The CDR3 contains 17 residues. The V end was cut by 1 base, the J end by 3 bases, with 18 bases between. CDR1 and CDR2 from the germline V gene are SEHNR and FQNEAQ (reference sequence). The CDR3 region is CASSLVPSGWVDYGYTF. CDR3 bases: TGTGCCAGCAGCTTAGTGCCGTCAGGGTGGGTTGACTATGGCTACACCTTC.

This chain joins TRBV27 and TRBJ1-1; 9 bases align to TRBD1. From germline, CDR1 is MNHEY and CDR2 SMNVEV (reference sequence). After removal of 2 bases from V and 4 bases from J, the junction contained 2 bases not matched to a gene. This CDR3 has 14 residues. The CDR3 spells CASSLADRGTEAFF. For the CDR3, the DNA is TGTGCCAGCAGTTTAGCGGACAGGGGCACTGAAGCTTTCTTT.

V gene TRBV6-5 combines with J gene TRBJ2-2; D not certain. V was clipped by 3 bases and J by 0 bases, with 8 bases between them. The germline CDR1 and CDR2 sequences are MNHEY and SVGAGI. CDR3 length: 15 residues. The CDR3 sequence is CASSYWQTNTGELFF. As DNA, the CDR3 is TGTGCCAGCAGTTATTGGCAGACGAACACCGGGGAGCTGTTTTTT.

CDR3 loop: CASSSNTDTQYF. The CDR3 DNA follows: TGCGCCAGCAGCTCGAACACAGATACGCAGTATTTT. The rearrangement links TRBV5-1 to TRBJ2-3; D remains ambiguous. The V gene's germline CDR1 is SGHRS and CDR2 YFSETQ. Trimming cost V 3 bases and J 2 bases, with 4 bases left between them. The CDR3 length is 12 residues.

This chain's CDR3 is CASSKSFMGPRGDEQYF. CDR3 in DNA: TGTGCCAGCAGCAAGAGTTTCATGGGACCCAGGGGAGACGAGCAGTACTTC. V gene TRBV5-4 combines with J gene TRBJ2-7; a possible D gene is TRBD1 (6 bases). The V gene lost 4 bases and the J gene lost 5 bases, with 25 bases spanning the gap. The germline gives CDR1 SGHNT, CDR2 YYREEE (reference sequence). The CDR3 has 17 amino acids. Drawing the rest from reference TRBV5-4 and TRBJ2-7, the complete variable domain is ETGVTQSPTHLIKTRGQQVTLRCSSQSGHNTVSWYQQALGQGPQFIFQYYREEENGRGNFPPRFSGLQFPNYSSELNVNALELDDSALYLCASSKSFMGPRGDEQYFGPGTRLTVT.

The gene calls are TRBV15 and TRBJ2-3; 15 bases align to TRBD2. CDR3 length: 19 residues. The germline V gene has CDR1 LNHNV and CDR2 YYDKDF (reference sequence). The V segment lost 7 bases and the J segment 2 bases; nucleotides outside the gene matches: 13. The DNA for the CDR3 is TGTGCCACCAACCCCGGACTAGCGGGGGGGTCCACCAACACAGATACGCAGTATTTT. Amino acid sequence: CATNPGLAGGSTNTDTQYF.

The chain couples TRBV19 to TRBJ1-2; 12 nucleotides align to TRBD1. This CDR3 spans 16 amino acids. The V segment lost 8 bases and the J segment 8 bases; nucleotides outside the gene matches: 15. Germline-derived CDR1 and CDR2 are LNHDA and SQIVND (reference sequence). The CDR3 sequence is CASAPGQGATVRGYTF. CDR3 DNA: TGTGCCAGTGCTCCGGGACAGGGGGCGACAGTTAGAGGCTACACCTTC. Combining the CDR3 with reference TRBV19 and TRBJ1-2 gives the whole variable domain DGGITQSPKYLFRKEGQNVTLSCEQNLNHDAMYWYRQDPGQGLRLIYYSQIVNDFQKGDIAEGYSVSREKKESFPLTVTSAQKNPTAFYLCASAPGQGATVRGYTFGSGTRLTVV.

The V call is TRBV6-1, the J call TRBJ2-1; TRBD2 agrees at 9 bases. Trimming cost V 4 bases and J 6 bases; bases outside gene matches: 10. In germline, CDR1 is MNHNS, CDR2 SASEGT. The CDR3 runs to 16 residues. CDR3 sequence (DNA): TGTGCCAGCAGTGTAGCGGGGGCTGGGGTTGGCAATGAGCAGTTCTTC. This gives the protein CASSVAGAGVGNEQFF.

V gene TRBV27 combines with J gene TRBJ2-6, with TRBD1 identical over 7 bases. The CDR3 is made up of 15 amino acids. Germline loops: CDR1 MNHEY, CDR2 SMNVEV (reference sequence). V was clipped by 3 bases and J by 5 bases; unmatched bases: 4. The CDR3 region has the DNA TGTGCCAGCAGTTTTAAGGGGGCGTGGGCCAACGTCCTGACTTTC. The encoded protein is CASSFKGAWANVLTF.

The chain combines TRBV19 with TRBJ1-2, with a tentative D call TRBD1 (5 bases). V was pared by 2 bases and J by 8 bases, with 18 bases between. CDR1 and CDR2 (germline): LNHDA, SQIVND (reference sequence). This CDR3 is 15 amino acids long. The CDR3 here is CASSIWAARDRGYTF. CDR3 in DNA: TGTGCCAGTAGTATATGGGCTGCCAGGGATAGGGGCTACACCTTC.

This chain joins TRBV6-1 and TRBJ1-5; 7 positions agree with TRBD1. The CDR3 covers 15 residues. In germline, CDR1 is MNHNS, CDR2 SASEGT. J gave up 3 bases and V 4 bases, and 6 bases lay outside the gene matches. CDR3 sequence: CASSGYRGFNQPQHF. The CDR3 nucleotides read TGTGCCAGCAGTGGGTACAGGGGATTCAATCAGCCCCAGCATTTT.

The chain couples TRBV28 to TRBJ1-6; D might be TRBD1 (5 bases). From germline, CDR1 is MDHEN and CDR2 SYDVKM. The length of the CDR3 is 12 residues. V lost 4 bases, J lost 16 bases, and 14 bases lay in between. CDR3: CASSSPGQGLHF. As DNA, the CDR3 is TGTGCCAGCAGTTCCCCCGGGCAGGGACTCCACTTT.

V is TRBV7-2 and J is TRBJ2-1, with 12 bases matching TRBD2. There are 15 residues in the CDR3. Germline CDR1 SGHTA, CDR2 FQGNSA. With 7 bases clipped from V and 7 bases from J, the junction kept 8 bases outside the gene matches. The CDR3 sequence: CASNPSGGARNEQFF. The CDR3 nucleotides are TGTGCCAGCAACCCTAGCGGGGGGGCCAGAAATGAGCAGTTCTTC.

This clone showed up just a few times. The chain links TRBV27 to TRBJ2-1; possible D gene TRBD1, 6 bases. Germline V gene lookup returns CDR1 MNHEY and CDR2 SMNVEV (reference sequence). V was pared by 0 bases and J by 0 bases, with 9 bases between. The CDR3 runs 16 residues. CDR3 nucleotides: TGTGCCAGCAGTTTATCGAACAGGGACTCCTACAATGAGCAGTTCTTC. It specifies CASSLSNRDSYNEQFF.

The chain uses TRBV2 and TRBJ2-3, with 8 bases identical to TRBD2. Germline trimming cut 5 bases from V and 4 bases from J; bases unmatched to any gene: 8. The CDR3 loop spans 15 amino acids. Germline loops: CDR1 SNHLY, CDR2 FYNNEI. The CDR3 nucleotides are TGTGCCAGCAGTCCAGGGACTAGTAACGCAGATACGCAGTATTTT. This codes for CASSPGTSNADTQYF.

The chain employs TRBV7-9 and TRBJ1-3, with 7 nucleotides matching TRBD1. The CDR3 is 15 residues long. CDR1 and CDR2 from the germline V gene are SEHNR and FQNEAQ (reference sequence). J gave up 2 bases and V 0 bases, and 1 base lay outside the gene matches. The CDR3, as DNA: TGTGCCAGCAGCTTAGCGGGGACAGCTGGAAACACCATATATTTT. As protein: CASSLAGTAGNTIYF.

This chain joins TRBV7-2 and TRBJ1-2, with 7 nucleotides matching TRBD1. Germline CDR1 and CDR2: SGHTA and FQGNSA. J lost 6 bases, V lost 4 bases, and 17 bases had no gene match. The CDR3 length is 17 residues. The CDR3 here is CASSSGVGGGGVDGYTF. The CDR3 bases are TGTGCCAGCAGCTCCGGTGTTGGGGGAGGGGGCGTGGATGGCTACACCTTC.

The V call is TRBV19, the J call TRBJ1-5; D is unresolved. Germline loops: CDR1 LNHDA, CDR2 SQIVND (reference sequence). The length of the CDR3 is 17 residues. V lost 6 bases, J lost 1 base, and 19 bases lay in between. The CDR3 nucleotides read TGTGCCAGTAGGGTCGTGGCAAGTCCGGTAAGCAATCAGCCCCAGCATTTT. It translates to CASRVVASPVSNQPQHF.

The chain couples TRBV28 to TRBJ1-5; D unresolved. The germline CDR1 and CDR2 sequences are MDHEN and SYDVKM. This CDR3 region has 15 residues. Trimming shortened V by 6 bases and J by 0 bases, and 12 bases separated the two germline ends. CDR3 region: CASSFPNYSNQPQHF. CDR3 sequence (DNA): TGTGCCAGCAGCTTTCCGAATTATAGCAATCAGCCCCAGCATTTT.

J is TRBJ2-3 and V is TRBV9, with D tentatively TRBD1 (5 bases). V was trimmed by 0 bases and J by 1 base, leaving 12 bases between them. The CDR3 consists of 16 residues. Germline-derived CDR1 and CDR2 are SGDLS and YYNGEE. The chain's CDR3 is CASSVAPGLGTDTQYF. CDR3 coding DNA: TGTGCCAGCAGCGTAGCTCCAGGGCTTGGCACAGATACGCAGTATTTT.

This rearrangement joins TRBV2 to TRBJ1-1, with a weak D call TRBD1 (6 bases). Trimming cost V 3 bases and J 2 bases, with 13 bases left between them. The germline CDR1 and CDR2 sequences are SNHLY and FYNNEI. This CDR3 has 15 residues. CDR3 DNA: TGTGCCAGCAGTGATCCCACAGGGATAAACACTGAAGCTTTCTTT. Translating gives CASSDPTGINTEAFF.

The chain combines TRBV30 with TRBJ1-4, with D possibly matching TRBD1 (5 bases). Germline-derived CDR1 and CDR2 are GTSNPN and SVGIG (reference sequence). Trimming took 3 bases from V and 8 from J, leaving 16 bases between them. The CDR3 is 14 amino acids. CDR3 region: CAWSHWGSFEKLFF. CDR3 in DNA: TGTGCCTGGAGCCATTGGGGGAGTTTCGAAAAACTGTTTTTT.

J is TRBJ1-5 and V is TRBV5-1, with a possible D match to TRBD1 (5 bases). The CDR3 runs 15 residues. The V end lost 0 bases, the J end lost 6 bases, and 13 bases lay between the germline ends. Germline V CDR1 and CDR2: SGHRS, YFSETQ. The CDR3 sequence is CASSLDSGRGQPQHF. The CDR3 DNA is TGCGCCAGCAGCTTGGATTCAGGGCGGGGTCAGCCCCAGCATTTT.

V is TRBV19 and J is TRBJ2-1; D remains unclear. Between the trimmed V and J ends, which lost 4 bases and 10 bases, there was a span of 11 bases. Germline values: CDR1 LNHDA, CDR2 SQIVND (reference sequence). CDR3 length: 12 residues. CDR3 sequence reads: CASSKSAYEQFF. The DNA for the CDR3 is TGTGCCAGTAGTAAGTCGGCGTACGAGCAGTTCTTC.

The CDR3 region has the DNA TGTGCCAGCAGCATTTACGACCGGGACAGCATTCAGTACTTC. Its translation is CASSIYDRDSIQYF. The V gene is TRBV12-1, the J gene TRBJ2-4; TRBD1, the D gene given by the table, was not confirmed from the DNA. TRBV12-1 is given as a pseudogene. The CDR3 runs to 14 residues.